This T cell receptor (beta chain) was sequenced for a study of beta chain features in type 1 diabetes (dated by TCRdb to about 2018). About the study as a whole: No differences in mean age, gender distribution, total cell number or subset yield were found between patients and healthy donors. Across all samples, fewer than 130 million sorted cells were examined, and cell number per subset correlated strongly with RNA yield. In the study, TCRB repertoires of sorted circulating CD4+ T cell subsets from recently diagnosed type 1 diabetes patients were compared with those of matched healthy donors. Whereas all 28 donors provided naive and central memory subsets, regulatory and stem cell-like memory subsets were isolated from just 8 patients and roughly eight healthy donors.

For CDR1 and CDR2, the germline V gene lists SGHRS and YFSETQ. V and J are truncated by 0 bases and 2 bases respectively, leaving an intervening sequence of 15 bases. The CDR3 starts with the cysteine, ends with the phenylalanine, and has 17 residues. Just the 51-base CDR3 DNA is kept, in frame starting at base 1. The High Capacity cDNA Reverse Transcription Kit was used to reverse transcribe all of the isolated RNA, meaning that expressed TCRB transcripts were what got sequenced. Naive, central memory and regulatory T cell samples underwent deep immunoSEQ sequencing, averaging about 3.3 million total reads per sample. Sorted cells were lysed in RLT buffer, and RNA was extracted using DNase-treated RNeasy Micro or Mini kits according to cell number. Each cell subset was processed on its own to prevent cross-contamination, while patient and healthy donor samples were processed together. TCRB sequences were amplified from cDNA with the immunoSEQ multiplex PCR, producing 87-bp fragments spanning the CDR3 region. Sequencing of the amplicons was performed on the Illumina HiSeq platform. Concerning the study's data processing: PCR bias was computationally corrected using synthetic template baselines, reads within Hamming distance 2 were collapsed, and singletons that could not be merged were discarded. Reads were aligned against IMGT so that V, D and J genes, CDR3 length and insertions or deletions at six rearrangement sites could be assigned. Within each subset, clonotype counts were normalized to the number of sorted cells before true diversity and Gini coefficients were calculated with the tcR R package. The overlap coefficient, calculated on TCRB nucleotide sequences, was used to measure repertoire sharing. Out-of-frame TCRB sequences from naive cells were analyzed as a proxy for the pre-selection repertoire. TCRdb took over this immuneACCESS table, retaining in-frame rearrangements with V and J assigned. Such tables are incomplete; in checked studies, under half of the missing clones stem from an unresolved V gene, and the remainder is unexplained. The DNA gave D and trimming, while V, J and clone size come from that table. This sample lists about 340,000 clones; about 13% were detected once. Clones ranked in the top ten supply 0.015% of the sample.

This clone turned up a few times. Which antigen it targets is not known. Per-nucleotide qualities are absent, and no much larger clonotype sits a single base away. From each donor, a single peripheral blood sample of 95 to 150 mL on average was drawn into heparinised tubes. Naive, central memory, regulatory and stem cell-like memory CD4+ T cells were sorted on a BD FACSAria II using a panel including CD45RO, CCR7, CD25, CD127, CD95 and CD27. A purity above 95% was achieved for all sorted populations. Right away, PBMCs were isolated by Lymphoprep density gradient centrifugation and were stained directly, with no culture step. Samples were stained and sorted in pairs, with one healthy donor and one patient per experiment, so that batch effects were minimized. Results the study describes overall, beyond this receptor: Naive, central memory and regulatory TCRB repertoires appeared to be more alike among patients than among healthy donors. Type 1 diabetes patients showed a moderate but significant shortening of TCRB CDR3 length in all four CD4+ subsets. PCR may preferentially amplify shorter templates, but because patient and control samples were amplified and corrected together, any resulting skew would affect both groups equally. Fewer insertions and more nucleotide deletions at VDJ recombination sites were observed in patients with type 1 diabetes, implying thymic rearrangement abnormalities. Because the HLA sub-analyses included only small numbers of individuals, any influence of HLA type on TCRB rearrangement was left unresolved. Because cDNA was sequenced instead of genomic DNA, highly expressing activated cells could be over-represented, though the groups showed no difference in activation or CD3 levels.

Material: naive CD4+ T cells from blood. The meaning of the sample's cell subset or site label: true naive CD4+ T cells. Recombination connected TRBV5-1 to TRBJ2-1; the D gene is perhaps TRBD2, from 6 matching bases. This sequence was found in a woman in her late teens or twenties with type 1 diabetes. The sequenced DNA: TGCGCCAGCAGCTTGGCCGGGTGGCGGGGAGCCTACAATGAGCAGTTCTTC. It codes for CASSLAGWRGAYNEQFF.